The TCR beta chain described here comes from a study of response to subunit inactivated influenza vaccine (dated by TCRdb to 2017 to 2018). As for the study more broadly: Deep quantitative profiling of the T cell receptor repertoire was used in the study to follow responses to a trivalent subunit inactivated influenza vaccine.

The library was obtained by RT-PCR. Sequencing used an Illumina HiSeq 2500. TCRdb reprocessing: public reads trimmed at Q25 with fastp, clones called with MiXCR, in-frame beta chains kept. Entries are consolidated by CDR3 protein sequence, retaining the most common genes and DNA. In this sample the table shows 450,000 to 600,000 distinct CDR3 sequences, approximately 17% of which occur a single time. Approximately 3% of the sample is taken by the ten largest. The germline V gene encodes CDR1 SGHRS and CDR2 YFSETQ. Trimming at the junction amounts to 1 base on V and 5 bases on J, and the germline ends lie 7 bases apart. Counted from cysteine to phenylalanine, this CDR3 has 12 amino acids. Only the CDR3 DNA is retained, 36 bases long and in frame from the first base. A remark on this clonotype: It lacks a known antigen. Base qualities are missing; no much larger clone stands one base away.

Study-wide conclusions, independent of this receptor: The authors suggested that each seasonal influenza vaccination may recruit only a limited number of new T cells.

The sample consisted of CD4+ T cells sorted from PBMCs, taken less than 30 months after vaccination. The rearrangement combines TRBV5-1 with TRBJ2-7; the D gene remains uncertain. This TCR was recovered from a man aged 50 to 75 who received an inactivated influenza vaccine. Donor details come from another sample of the same person, matched by shared clones. The sequenced DNA: TGCGCCAGCAGCTTGTTTGGTCACGAGCAGTACTTC. Its protein product is CASSLFGHEQYF.